The entry that follows covers one T cell receptor (beta chain) sequence. Only one count was recorded for this clone. No cognate antigen has been identified for it. The input lacks base qualities; no much larger clone sits a single base away. The donors were healthy, HIV-negative adults with no recently reported acute infections or vaccinations. All donors were Caucasian adults living in Nashville, Tennessee, USA. CD8 memory samples were composed of magnetically selected CD45RO+ cells combined with CCR7-negative CD45RA+ effector memory (TemRA) cells. Blood was obtained by leukapheresis, after which PBMCs were separated by Ficoll-Histopaque density gradient centrifugation and cryopreserved in liquid nitrogen vapor phase. Analytical flow cytometry was used to check the purity and quantity of every magnetically sorted T cell population. Genomic DNA was isolated from each sorted fraction and quantified by UV absorbance on a Nanodrop 2000c.

TCR CDR3 regions were amplified from genomic DNA by multiplex PCR using the deep immunoSEQ assay. Extracted genomic DNA from each cell subset was distributed evenly across all wells of several immunoSEQ 96-well plates, and each plate was treated as a replicate. Each replicate PCR for sorted subsets received around 210 ng genomic DNA, equal to about 29,000 T cell genomes. The purified libraries were quantified using a Qubit 3.0 fluorometer, sized with a Bioanalyzer 2100, and then quantified again using the KAPA Library Quantification kit. A separate single-read 150-cycle Illumina NextSeq 550 flow cell was used to sequence each immunoSEQ 96-well plate. The authors processed their data as follows. Because only junctional sequences without quality scores were contained in the immunoSEQ output, filtering matching that applied to full-length reads could not be performed. Sequences were annotated with PyIR, a Python wrapper for IgBLAST v1.9, using IMGT germline references to assign V/J genes and CDR3. Any read was removed if the V/J assignment was weak (E-value above 1e-6), the CDR3 was missing, or the read contained stop codons, out-of-frame junctions, or ambiguous translated residues. V3J clonotypes were defined by identical inferred V gene, J gene, and CDR3 amino acid sequence. Percentage overlap between repertoires was calculated by dividing the number of shared unique clonotypes by the size of the smaller repertoire. Three approaches were used to assess repertoire richness: RTK rarefaction, the Chao1 estimator, and Recon v2.1 estimates of unobserved clonotypes. Generation probabilities were computed with OLGA for all TCRbeta clonotypes obtained by the gDNA method from four donors. Here the immuneACCESS table is served through TCRdb, limited to in-frame sequences with V and J called. Missing clones are a known gap in these copies; in checked studies unresolved V genes cover under half, and the rest lacks a known reason. D and trimming come from the DNA, and the V and J calls and clone size come from that table. The sample table holds about 380,000 clones, of which 90% to 97% were seen once. The ten most abundant clones make up 0.32% of the sample.

CDR1 SGHDN and CDR2 FVKESK are derived from the germline V gene. Cut back by 1 base and 4 bases, the V and J ends lie 17 bases apart. Reading from cysteine to phenylalanine, the CDR3 counts 17 amino acids. The retained sequence is limited to the CDR3, 51 bases, with the frame set at the first base. This sample stems from a study of shared clonotypes between healthy human individuals (dated by TCRdb to 2020 to 2021). Notes on the research overall: The cohort included three men and a couple of women between 18 and 49 years of age. Leukapheresis yielded between about 0.94 and 8.9 billion PBMCs per donor. For each donor, three plates each were used for CD4 naive and CD4 memory, two plates were used for CD8 naive, and one plate was used for CD8 memory. To increase sequencing depth and limit assay-specific biases, different laboratories used diverse techniques to prepare libraries and sequence TCR repertoires. The study deeply sequenced blood TCR repertoires of five healthy adults to estimate repertoire size and the extent of clonotype sharing between individuals. General findings and caveats noted by the study authors: Incomplete sequencing was indicated by rarefaction of sorted-subset datasets, despite the large sequencing depth. Based on pairwise subsampling, the degree of clonotype sharing among donors was expected to be affected by sequencing depth. Naive subsets generally had larger estimated clonotype richness than memory subsets did. Sampling was limited to blood, and TCR repertoires in tissue likely differ from TCR repertoires in blood. Compared with non-shared clonotypes, clonotypes shared by all four sorted-subset donors had higher generation probabilities. Sharing across a few donors was observed for roughly 5.4% of naive CD4, about 4% of naive CD8, about 2.3% of memory CD4, and about 0.4% of memory CD8 clonotypes. The genetic and exposure-history diversity represented was limited by the small number of donors.

Recombination linked TRBV14 to TRBJ2-1; TRBD2 is a weak D gene call, 6 bases matching. Sequenced sample: memory CD8+ T cells sorted from blood. According to the study, the label for this sample's cell subset or site signals: CD45RO+ cells pooled with CCR7-negative TemRA cells. This receptor was obtained from a man aged 25 to 45 in good health. The DNA sequence is TGTGCCAGCAGCCAAGGGGATGGAACAGGACTATACAATGAGCAGTTCTTC. Its amino acids are CASSQGDGTGLYNEQFF.